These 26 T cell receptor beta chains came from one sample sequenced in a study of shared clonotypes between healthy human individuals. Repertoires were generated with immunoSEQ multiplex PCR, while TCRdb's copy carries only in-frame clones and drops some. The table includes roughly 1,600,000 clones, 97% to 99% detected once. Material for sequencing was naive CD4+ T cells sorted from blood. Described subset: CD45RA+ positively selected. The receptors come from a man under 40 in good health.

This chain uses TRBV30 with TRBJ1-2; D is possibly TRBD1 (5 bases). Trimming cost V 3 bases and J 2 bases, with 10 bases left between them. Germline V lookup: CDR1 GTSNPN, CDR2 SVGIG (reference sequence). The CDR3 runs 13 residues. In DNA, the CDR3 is TGTGCCTGGAGGACCCCAGGGAACTATGGCTACACCTTC. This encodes CAWRTPGNYGYTF.

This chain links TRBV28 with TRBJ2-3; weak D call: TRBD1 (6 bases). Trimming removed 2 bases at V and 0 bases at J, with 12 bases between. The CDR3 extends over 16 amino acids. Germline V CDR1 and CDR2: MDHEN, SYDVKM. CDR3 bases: TGTGCCAGCAGTTTAGACAGGTCCACTAGCACAGATACGCAGTATTTT. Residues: CASSLDRSTSTDTQYF.

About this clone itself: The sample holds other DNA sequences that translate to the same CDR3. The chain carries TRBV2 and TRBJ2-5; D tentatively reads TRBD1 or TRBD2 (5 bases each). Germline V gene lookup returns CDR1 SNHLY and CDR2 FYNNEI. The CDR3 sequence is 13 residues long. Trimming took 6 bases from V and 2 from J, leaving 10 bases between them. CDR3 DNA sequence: TGTGCCAGCAGGGGACGTCTTCAAGAGACCCAGTACTTC. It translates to CASRGRLQETQYF.

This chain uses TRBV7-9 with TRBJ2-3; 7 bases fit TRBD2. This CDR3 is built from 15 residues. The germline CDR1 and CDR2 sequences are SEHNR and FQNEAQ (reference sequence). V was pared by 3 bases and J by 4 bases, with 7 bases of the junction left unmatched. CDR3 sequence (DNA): TGTGCCAGCAGCTTTACCGGACTAGAGGCAGATACGCAGTATTTT. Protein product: CASSFTGLEADTQYF.

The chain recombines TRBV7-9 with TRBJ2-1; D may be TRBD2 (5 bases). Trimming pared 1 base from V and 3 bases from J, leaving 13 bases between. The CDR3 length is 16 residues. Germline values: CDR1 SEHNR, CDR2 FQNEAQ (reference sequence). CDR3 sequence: CASSLVRAVLYNEQFF. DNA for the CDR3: TGTGCCAGCAGCTTAGTGAGAGCGGTCCTCTACAATGAGCAGTTCTTC.

In nucleotides, the CDR3 is TGTGCCAGTAGTATAGTGACAGATAGTTTTAGCAATCAGCCCCAGCATTTT. Its translation is CASSIVTDSFSNQPQHF. J is TRBJ1-5 and V is TRBV19, with D perhaps matching TRBD1 (5 bases). The germline CDR1 and CDR2 sequences are LNHDA and SQIVND (reference sequence). Deletions cut 1 base from V and 0 bases from J, with 13 bases between. CDR3 length equals 17 residues.

CDR3 in amino acids: CASTLGVEDTQYF. CDR3 DNA sequence: TGTGCCAGCACACTGGGGGTGGAGGATACGCAGTATTTT. The genes are TRBV18 and TRBJ2-3; D tentatively reads TRBD1 or TRBD2 (5 bases each). CDR3 size: 13 residues. V was clipped by 8 bases and J by 6 bases, with 15 bases between them. The germline V gene has CDR1 KGHSH and CDR2 LQKENI.

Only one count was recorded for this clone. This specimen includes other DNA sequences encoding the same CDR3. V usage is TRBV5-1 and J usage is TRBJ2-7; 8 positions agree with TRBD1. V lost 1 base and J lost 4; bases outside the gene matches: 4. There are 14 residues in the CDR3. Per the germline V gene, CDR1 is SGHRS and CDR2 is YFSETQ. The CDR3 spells CASSLTGGRYEQYF. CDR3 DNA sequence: TGCGCCAGCAGCTTGACAGGGGGGCGATACGAGCAGTACTTC.

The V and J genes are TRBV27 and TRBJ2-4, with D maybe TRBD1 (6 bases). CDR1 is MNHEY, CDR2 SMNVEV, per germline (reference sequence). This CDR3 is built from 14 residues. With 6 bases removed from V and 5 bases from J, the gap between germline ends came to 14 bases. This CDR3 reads CASRSQGSENIQYF. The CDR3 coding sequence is TGTGCCAGCAGATCACAGGGATCGGAAAACATTCAGTACTTC.

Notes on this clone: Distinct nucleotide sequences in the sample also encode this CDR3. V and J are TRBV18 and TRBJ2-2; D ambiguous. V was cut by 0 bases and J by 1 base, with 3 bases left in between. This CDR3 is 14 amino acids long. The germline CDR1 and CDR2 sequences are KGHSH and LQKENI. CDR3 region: CASSPPGNTGELFF. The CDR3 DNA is TGTGCCAGCTCACCACCAGGGAACACCGGGGAGCTGTTTTTT.

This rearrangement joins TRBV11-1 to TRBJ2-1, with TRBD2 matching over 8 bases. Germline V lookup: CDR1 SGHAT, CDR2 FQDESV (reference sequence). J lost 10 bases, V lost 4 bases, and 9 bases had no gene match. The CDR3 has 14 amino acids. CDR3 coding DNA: TGTGCCAGCAGCTATAGCGGGGATCCAAGGGAGCAGTTCTTC. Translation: CASSYSGDPREQFF.

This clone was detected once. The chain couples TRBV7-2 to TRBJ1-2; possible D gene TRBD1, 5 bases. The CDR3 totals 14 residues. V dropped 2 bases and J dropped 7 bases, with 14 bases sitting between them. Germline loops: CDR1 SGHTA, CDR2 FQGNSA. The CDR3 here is CASSLQGLMSGYTF. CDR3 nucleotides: TGTGCCAGCAGCTTACAGGGTTTGATGAGTGGCTACACCTTC.

Written as DNA, the CDR3 is TGTGCCAGCGTGGGACTAACGAGAACCCAGTACTTC. Translated, it gives CASVGLTRTQYF. The rearrangement links TRBV11-1 to TRBJ2-5, with 7 nucleotides matching TRBD2. Germline V gene sequence: CDR1 SGHAT, CDR2 FQDESV (reference sequence). V lost 8 bases and J lost 8; bases outside the gene matches: 8. CDR3 length: 12 residues.

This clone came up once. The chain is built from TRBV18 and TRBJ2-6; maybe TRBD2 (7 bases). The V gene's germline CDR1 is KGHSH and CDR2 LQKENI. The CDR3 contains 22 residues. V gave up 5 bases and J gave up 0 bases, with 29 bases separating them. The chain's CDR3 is CASSSMVGQSWGGSSGANVLTF. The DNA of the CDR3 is TGTGCCAGCTCAAGCATGGTTGGACAGTCATGGGGGGGGTCCTCTGGGGCCAACGTCCTGACTTTC. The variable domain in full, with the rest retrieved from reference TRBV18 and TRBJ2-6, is NAGVMQNPRHLVRRRGQEARLRCSPMKGHSHVYWYRQLPEEGLKFMVYLQKENIIDESGMPKERFSAEFPKEGPSILRIQQVVRGDSAAYFCASSSMVGQSWGGSSGANVLTFGAGSRLTVL.

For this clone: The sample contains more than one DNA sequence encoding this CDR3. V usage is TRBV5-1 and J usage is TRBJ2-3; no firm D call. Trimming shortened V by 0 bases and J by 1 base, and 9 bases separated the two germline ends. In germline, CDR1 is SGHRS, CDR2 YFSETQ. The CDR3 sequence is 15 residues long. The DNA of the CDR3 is TGCGCCAGCAGCTTGGGAGCGTCTGGCACAGATACGCAGTATTTT. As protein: CASSLGASGTDTQYF. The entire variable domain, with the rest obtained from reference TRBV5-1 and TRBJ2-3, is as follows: KAGVTQTPRYLIKTRGQQVTLSCSPISGHRSVSWYQQTPGQGLQFLFEYFSETQRNKGNFPGRFSGRQFSNSRSEMNVSTLELGDSALYLCASSLGASGTDTQYFGPGTRLTVL.

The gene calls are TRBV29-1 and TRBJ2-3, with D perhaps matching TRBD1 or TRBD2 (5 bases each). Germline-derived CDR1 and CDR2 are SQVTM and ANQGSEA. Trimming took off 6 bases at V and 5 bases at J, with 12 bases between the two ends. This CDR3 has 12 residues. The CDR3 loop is CSVDMGVDTQYF. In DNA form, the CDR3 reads TGCAGCGTCGACATGGGGGTAGATACGCAGTATTTT.

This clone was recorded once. The CDR3 sequence is CASSLTLAGEETQYF. DNA for the CDR3: TGTGCCAGCAGCTTAACTCTAGCGGGAGAAGAGACCCAGTACTTC. The chain is built from TRBV7-9 and TRBJ2-5; 10 nucleotides agree with TRBD2. This CDR3 has 15 residues. V trimming: 2 bases; J trimming: 3 bases; junction bases outside the gene matches: 3. Germline CDR1 and CDR2: SEHNR and FQNEAQ (reference sequence).

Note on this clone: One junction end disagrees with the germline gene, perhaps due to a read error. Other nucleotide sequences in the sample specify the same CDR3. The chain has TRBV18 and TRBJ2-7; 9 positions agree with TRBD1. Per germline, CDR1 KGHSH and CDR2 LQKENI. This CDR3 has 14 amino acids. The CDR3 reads CASSPGQGPYEQYF. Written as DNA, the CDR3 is TGTGCCAGCTCACCCGGACAGGGGCCCTACGAGCAGTATTTC.

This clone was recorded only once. CDR3 sequence: CATSSLRGQTYEQYF. CDR3 DNA: TGTGCCACCAGCAGCCTCAGAGGCCAAACCTACGAGCAGTACTTC. The rearrangement joins TRBV15 to TRBJ2-7, with D unresolved. Germline CDR1 is LNHNV and CDR2 is YYDKDF (reference sequence). With 3 bases removed from V and 2 bases from J, the gap between germline ends came to 14 bases. CDR3 length: 15 residues.

The DNA for the CDR3 is TGTGCCAGCAGCTTAACGGTCTGGCGGGACCGGTCCCGAGACGAGCAGTACTTC. Protein product: CASSLTVWRDRSRDEQYF. This rearrangement joins TRBV7-8 to TRBJ2-7, with D possibly matching TRBD2 (6 bases). Germline V gene data show CDR1 as SGHVS and CDR2 as FQNEAQ. The germline V and J ends were trimmed by 2 bases and 5 bases, with 25 bases remaining between them. This CDR3 contains 18 residues. Variable domain in full (rest from reference TRBV7-8 and TRBJ2-7): GAGVSQSPRYKVAKRGQDVALRCDPISGHVSLFWYQQALGQGPEFLTYFQNEAQLDKSGLPSDRFFAERPEGSVSTLKIQRTQQEDSAVYLCASSLTVWRDRSRDEQYFGPGTRLTVT.

The CDR3 sequence is CASSLGRERAETQYF. CDR3 bases: TGTGCCAGCAGCTTAGGACGGGAGCGTGCAGAGACCCAGTACTTC. The chain couples TRBV7-9 to TRBJ2-5; D perhaps matches TRBD2 (6 bases). The CDR3 is 15 residues long. The germline V gene encodes CDR1 SEHNR and CDR2 FQNEAQ (reference sequence). V gave up 1 base and J gave up 4 bases, with 13 bases separating them.

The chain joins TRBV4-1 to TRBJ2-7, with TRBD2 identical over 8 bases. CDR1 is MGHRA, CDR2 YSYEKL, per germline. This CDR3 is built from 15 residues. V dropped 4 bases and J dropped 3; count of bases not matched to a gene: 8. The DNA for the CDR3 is TGCGCCAGCAGCCGGCCTGGCGGGAGGAACTACGAGCAGTACTTC. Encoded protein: CASSRPGGRNYEQYF.

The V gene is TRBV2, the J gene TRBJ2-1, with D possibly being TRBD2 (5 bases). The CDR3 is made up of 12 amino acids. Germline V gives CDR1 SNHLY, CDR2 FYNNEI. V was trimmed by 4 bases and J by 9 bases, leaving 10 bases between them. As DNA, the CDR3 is TGTGCCAGCAGTGGTGAGGGCGGTGAGCAGTTCTTC. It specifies CASSGEGGEQFF.

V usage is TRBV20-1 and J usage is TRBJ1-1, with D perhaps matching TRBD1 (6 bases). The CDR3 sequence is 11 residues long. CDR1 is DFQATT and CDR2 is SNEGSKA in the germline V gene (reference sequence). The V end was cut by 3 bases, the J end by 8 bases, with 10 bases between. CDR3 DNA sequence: TGCAGTGCTAGCCACAGGGACGAAGCTTTCTTT. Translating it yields CSASHRDEAFF.

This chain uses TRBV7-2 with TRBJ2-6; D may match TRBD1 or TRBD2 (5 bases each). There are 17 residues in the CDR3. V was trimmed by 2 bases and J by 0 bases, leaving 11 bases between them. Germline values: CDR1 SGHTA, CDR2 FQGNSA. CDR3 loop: CASSLSGTTSGANVLTF. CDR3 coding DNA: TGTGCCAGCAGCTTATCCGGGACCACCTCTGGGGCCAACGTCCTGACTTTC. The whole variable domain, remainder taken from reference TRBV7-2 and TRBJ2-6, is GAGVSQSPSNKVTEKGKDVELRCDPISGHTALYWYRQSLGQGLEFLIYFQGNSAPDKSGLPSDRFSAERTGGSVSTLTIQRTQQEDSAVYLCASSLSGTTSGANVLTFGAGSRLTVL.

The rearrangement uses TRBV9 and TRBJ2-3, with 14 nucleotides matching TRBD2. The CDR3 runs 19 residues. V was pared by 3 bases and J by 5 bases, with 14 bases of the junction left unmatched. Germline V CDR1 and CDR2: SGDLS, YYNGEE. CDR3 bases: TGTGCCAGCAGCGCATCATCCGGGACTAGCGGGAGTCGGGGAGATACGCAGTATTTT. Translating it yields CASSASSGTSGSRGDTQYF.